Listed here are 23 T cell receptor beta chains from one sample, sequenced in a study of blood T cell repertoires in COVID-19. Only in-frame clones appear in the TCRdb table, and some are missing; sequencing was by immunoSEQ multiplex PCR. The sample yields 200,000 to 250,000 clones, around 81% seen once. The sample comprised PBMCs or T cells enriched from blood (not recorded which). The receptors here all came from a man aged 25-40 years with acute COVID-19.

This chain uses TRBV4-1 with TRBJ2-7; 8 nucleotides agree with TRBD1. Looked up from germline, CDR1 is MGHRA and CDR2 is YSYEKL. The V and J ends lost 4 bases and 1 base, in that order; junction bases with no gene match: 6. This CDR3 is 15 amino acids long. This chain's CDR3 is CASSPARTGSYEQYF. In DNA, the CDR3 is TGCGCCAGCAGCCCCGCCCGGACAGGGTCCTACGAGCAGTACTTC.

J is TRBJ2-5 and V is TRBV9; D call uncertain. The CDR3 spans 14 residues. Per the germline V gene, CDR1 is SGDLS and CDR2 is YYNGEE. V shed 2 bases and J shed 4 bases, with 12 bases lying between them. The CDR3 region has the DNA TGTGCCAGCAGCGTTTCTCCCACCGGAGAGACCCAGTACTTC. The encoded protein is CASSVSPTGETQYF.

The chain carries TRBV18 and TRBJ2-1; D perhaps matches TRBD1 (5 bases). V dropped 0 bases and J dropped 2 bases, with 14 bases sitting between them. This CDR3 contains 17 residues. Germline values: CDR1 KGHSH, CDR2 LQKENI. The CDR3 DNA is TGTGCCAGCTCACCACCCGGACAAAAAAGTACCTACAATGAGCAGTTCTTC. Its translation is CASSPPGQKSTYNEQFF. The complete variable domain, with remaining parts taken from reference TRBV18 and TRBJ2-1, reads NAGVMQNPRHLVRRRGQEARLRCSPMKGHSHVYWYRQLPEEGLKFMVYLQKENIIDESGMPKERFSAEFPKEGPSILRIQQVVRGDSAAYFCASSPPGQKSTYNEQFFGPGTRLTVL.

The CDR3 coding sequence is TGTGCCAGCAGCTCGGGAGGGGGAGACAGTCAAGAGACCCAGTACTTC. Translated: CASSSGGGDSQETQYF. V and J are TRBV5-4 and TRBJ2-5; 8 bases map to TRBD2. V was clipped by 3 bases and J by 2 bases; unmatched bases: 9. The V gene's germline CDR1 is SGHNT and CDR2 YYREEE (reference sequence). CDR3 length: 16 amino acids.

This clone has only a few counts. The chain uses TRBV18 and TRBJ1-3; tentative D call: TRBD1 (5 bases). V lost 0 bases and J 2 bases, leaving 17 bases between the germline ends. CDR3 length: 18 amino acids. CDR1 is KGHSH, CDR2 LQKENI, per germline. This CDR3 is CASSPPNQGPFTGNTIYF. DNA for the CDR3: TGTGCCAGCTCACCACCAAATCAGGGTCCGTTTACTGGAAACACCATATATTTT.

The rearrangement joins TRBV19 to TRBJ1-4; D is unclear. Germline V gene sequence: CDR1 LNHDA, CDR2 SQIVND (reference sequence). The CDR3 totals 10 residues. V lost 9 bases and J 12 bases, leaving 11 bases between the germline ends. The CDR3 sequence is CARARSQLFF. In DNA form, the CDR3 reads TGTGCCAGAGCACGGTCGCAACTGTTTTTT. The complete variable domain, with remaining parts taken from reference TRBV19 and TRBJ1-4, reads DGGITQSPKYLFRKEGQNVTLSCEQNLNHDAMYWYRQDPGQGLRLIYYSQIVNDFQKGDIAEGYSVSREKKESFPLTVTSAQKNPTAFYLCARARSQLFFGSGTQLSVL.

This clone was detected once. The chain employs TRBV6-6 and TRBJ2-1, with 9 bases that match TRBD2. The CDR3 is made up of 20 amino acids. The V gene end was trimmed by 6 bases and the J gene end by 0 bases; junction bases not matched to a gene: 18. Per the germline V gene, CDR1 is MNHNY and CDR2 is SVGAGI (reference sequence). CDR3 region: CASSLRGGIQRGASYNEQFF. CDR3 in DNA: TGTGCCAGCAGCCTAAGGGGAGGTATCCAGCGGGGGGCCTCCTACAATGAGCAGTTCTTC.

This clone was observed a handful of times. The rearrangement joins TRBV10-1 to TRBJ1-2; D is unresolved. Trimming removed 2 bases from V and 9 bases from J, with 16 bases in between. This CDR3 contains 14 residues. CDR1 is WNHNN and CDR2 is SYGVQD in the germline V gene (reference sequence). The CDR3 DNA is TGCGCCAGCAGTGAGACCCGGGATCCTCCCCGCTACACCTTC. The encoded protein is CASSETRDPPRYTF.

V and J are TRBV18 and TRBJ2-1; 9 nucleotides align to TRBD1. This CDR3 has 15 residues. V shed 2 bases and J 5 bases; nucleotides not matched to a gene: 4. Germline CDR1 reads KGHSH; CDR2 reads LQKENI. This CDR3 reads CASSPGQGWDNEQFF. The CDR3, as DNA: TGTGCCAGCTCACCAGGACAGGGGTGGGACAATGAGCAGTTCTTC.

The chain joins TRBV6-5 to TRBJ1-6; possibly TRBD1 for D (6 bases). Germline V lookup: CDR1 MNHEY, CDR2 SVGAGI. The CDR3 runs to 15 residues. With 6 bases removed from V and 7 bases from J, the gap between germline ends came to 16 bases. The CDR3 loop is CASRSNQGPNSPLHF. The CDR3, as DNA: TGTGCCAGCAGGTCAAATCAGGGGCCAAATTCACCCCTCCACTTT.

The chain combines TRBV25-1 with TRBJ1-2, with D possibly matching TRBD1 (6 bases). The length of the CDR3 is 14 residues. Per germline, CDR1 MGHDK and CDR2 SYGVNS. V lost 5 bases, J lost 7 bases, and 17 bases lay in between. The CDR3 sequence is CASSIGAGVSGYTF. The CDR3 DNA follows: TGTGCCAGCAGTATCGGGGCAGGGGTATCTGGCTACACCTTC.

The chain joins TRBV19 to TRBJ1-2; no firm D call. V was clipped by 9 bases and J by 4 bases, with 15 bases between them. The CDR3 length is 13 residues. From germline, CDR1 is LNHDA and CDR2 SQIVND (reference sequence). The CDR3 reads CASNPGLGYGYTF. DNA of the CDR3: TGTGCCAGCAACCCCGGACTGGGCTATGGCTACACCTTC. The full variable domain, in which reference TRBV19 and TRBJ1-2 provide the parts outside the CDR3, is DGGITQSPKYLFRKEGQNVTLSCEQNLNHDAMYWYRQDPGQGLRLIYYSQIVNDFQKGDIAEGYSVSREKKESFPLTVTSAQKNPTAFYLCASNPGLGYGYTFGSGTRLTVV.

The chain links TRBV3-1 (or the pseudogene TRBV3-2) to TRBJ2-7, with a weak D call TRBD1 (5 bases). This CDR3 contains 15 residues. The V and J ends lost 0 bases and 7 bases respectively, with 16 bases between them. Germline CDR1 and CDR2: LGHDT and YNNKEL (reference sequence). The CDR3 DNA reads as TGTGCCAGCAGCCAAGACGCCCAGGGATGGCGGGAGCAGTACTTC. Amino acids: CASSQDAQGWREQYF.

The rearrangement uses TRBV3-1 (or the pseudogene TRBV3-2) and TRBJ1-2; D may be TRBD1 (5 bases). Trimming cost V 0 bases and J 8 bases, with 16 bases left between them. The CDR3 runs 15 residues. Germline CDR1 is LGHDT and CDR2 is YNNKEL (reference sequence). As DNA, the CDR3 is TGTGCCAGCAGCCAAGAACGCAGGGCGTCGAGGGGCTACACCTTC. Amino acid sequence: CASSQERRASRGYTF.

J is TRBJ2-5 and V is TRBV12-3 or TRBV12-4; D gene ambiguous. Trimming left V 6 bases short and J 4 bases short, with 6 bases between. CDR3 length equals 11 residues. CDR3 amino acids: CASSRRETQYF. The CDR3 DNA is TGTGCCAGCAGCCGTCGAGAGACCCAGTACTTC.

V gene TRBV5-1 combines with J gene TRBJ2-3; D may be TRBD2 (7 bases). V was clipped by 5 bases and J by 3 bases, with 19 bases between them. Per germline, CDR1 SGHRS and CDR2 YFSETQ. The CDR3 is 16 residues long. The CDR3 sequence: CASRLVGGLVTDTQYF. CDR3 nucleotides: TGCGCCAGCAGACTTGTCGGGGGGCTGGTAACAGATACGCAGTATTTT.

The chain recombines TRBV7-6 with TRBJ1-1; the match to TRBD1 covers 8 bases. The trim removed 4 bases at V and 1 base at J, leaving 8 bases unmatched. Germline values: CDR1 SGHVS, CDR2 FNYEAQ. The CDR3 extends over 16 amino acids. The CDR3 sequence is CASSSWTGTGNTEAFF. CDR3 DNA: TGTGCCAGCAGCTCGTGGACAGGGACCGGGAACACTGAAGCTTTCTTT.

The chain's CDR3 is CASSQADEGTEAFF. CDR3 in DNA: TGTGCCAGCAGCCAAGCCGATGAGGGAACTGAAGCTTTCTTT. The chain couples TRBV4-2 to TRBJ1-1; D is unresolved. Trimming pared 1 base from V and 5 bases from J, leaving 11 bases between. The germline V gene encodes CDR1 LGHNA and CDR2 YNFKEQ. The CDR3 is 14 residues long.

The rearrangement links TRBV6-6 to TRBJ2-7, with 9 bases identical to TRBD1. V was clipped by 5 bases and J by 3 bases; unmatched bases: 14. In germline, CDR1 is MNHNY, CDR2 SVGAGI (reference sequence). This CDR3 contains 17 residues. CDR3 nucleotides: TGTGCCAGCAGTCTTCTCTTGGGGGGACAGGGTAACTACGAGCAGTACTTC. The encoded protein is CASSLLLGGQGNYEQYF.

This clone was seen only a few times. The chain is built from TRBV6-5 and TRBJ1-2; 7 bases line up with TRBD1. The CDR3 sequence is 15 residues long. Per germline, CDR1 MNHEY and CDR2 SVGAGI. V lost 0 bases, J lost 1 base, and 2 bases stayed unmatched. CDR3 DNA sequence: TGTGCCAGCAGTTACTCAAGGGACAGTAACTATGGCTACACCTTC. It encodes CASSYSRDSNYGYTF.

The gene calls are TRBV6-6 and TRBJ2-1; TRBD2 matches at 8 bases. J gave up 6 bases and V 10 bases, and 14 bases lay outside the gene matches. Per the germline V gene, CDR1 is MNHNY and CDR2 is SVGAGI (reference sequence). CDR3 length equals 15 residues. CDR3 protein: CATKLSGGASNEQFF. CDR3 sequence (DNA): TGTGCCACCAAGTTGTCGGGGGGGGCCAGCAATGAGCAGTTCTTC.

The rearrangement uses TRBV19 and TRBJ2-7; TRBD1 might be the D (5 bases). The CDR3 spans 14 residues. Between the trimmed V and J ends, which lost 4 bases and 0 bases, there was a span of 10 bases. Germline V CDR1 and CDR2: LNHDA, SQIVND (reference sequence). The CDR3 nucleotides read TGTGCCAGTAGTAGCATGGACAACTCCTACGAGCAGTACTTC. Residues: CASSSMDNSYEQYF.

The chain links TRBV5-1 to TRBJ2-2, with 10 positions matching TRBD1. Germline assignment: CDR1 SGHRS and CDR2 YFSETQ. The ends lost 4 bases at V and 5 bases at J; junction bases unmatched: 20. CDR3 size: 20 residues. This chain's CDR3 is CASSGDRGREVQALTGELFF. The CDR3 DNA follows: TGCGCCAGCAGCGGAGACAGGGGGCGCGAAGTGCAGGCCTTAACCGGGGAGCTGTTTTTT.